These T cell receptor beta chains were read from a single sample in a study. TCRdb re-analysed the 5' RACE reads in MiXCR, keeping a single row per CDR3 protein. Counted here are tens of thousands of distinct CDR3 sequences, roughly 30% occurring once; the ten biggest clones make up 3% to 4%. Sequenced material: tumor-infiltrating memory CD4+ T cells sorted from the breast tumor. Receptors were obtained from a female donor with breast cancer. CDR3s include the opening cysteine and the closing phenylalanine or tryptophan. A D gene is named only where the DNA matches it firmly. Clone size, where shown, is once, few, many, or a class for clones that have expanded.

clone_size j_call v_call d_call cdr3_aa cdr3_nt
few TRBJ2-7 TRBV7-8 . CASSLATGTTSSYEQYF TGTGCCAGCAGCTTAGCGACAGGGACTACGAGCTCCTACGAGCAGTACTTC
. TRBJ1-5 TRBV5-1 . CASSPSTGGGQPQHF TGCGCCAGCAGCCCCAGCACAGGAGGAGGGCAGCCCCAGCATTTT
. TRBJ1-1 TRBV7-9 . CASSKGPNTDREAFF TGTGCCAGCAGCAAAGGGCCTAATACGGACAGAGAAGCTTTCTTT
. TRBJ2-3 TRBV5-1 . CASSLALATDTQYF TGCGCCAGCAGCTTGGCGCTAGCGACAGATACGCAGTATTTT
few TRBJ2-3 TRBV20-1 . CSAREGGGTDTQYF TGCAGTGCTAGAGAGGGAGGGGGGACAGATACGCAGTATTTT
. TRBJ1-2 TRBV20-1 TRBD1 CSARPPGGGGYTF TGCAGTGCTAGGCCTCCAGGGGGCGGCGGCTACACCTTC
few TRBJ1-1 TRBV9 . CASRGQDTEAFF TGTGCCAGCAGAGGGCAGGACACTGAAGCTTTCTTT
few TRBJ2-1 TRBV9 TRBD2 CASSVSGRRDEQFF TGTGCCAGCAGCGTAAGCGGGAGAAGGGATGAGCAGTTCTTC
few TRBJ1-1 TRBV28 . CASSSSGTEAFF TGTGCCAGCAGTTCCTCGGGGACTGAAGCTTTCTTT
few TRBJ1-2 TRBV5-1 . CASSLEGSNRAPSF TGCGCCAGCAGCTTGGAGGGCTCAAACAGGGCCCCATCTTTC
. TRBJ2-4 TRBV7-2 . CASSLFLRDLGDIQYF TGTGCCAGCAGCTTATTCCTACGGGACCTGGGAGACATTCAGTACTTC
. TRBJ2-3 TRBV12-3/TRBV12-4 TRBD2 CASSLPSGLAGGPTDTQYF TGTGCCAGCAGTTTACCATCCGGACTAGCGGGGGGCCCCACAGATACGCAGTATTTT
. TRBJ2-2 TRBV28 . CASSPGVGSWTGELFF TGTGCCAGCAGTCCCGGCGTAGGCTCGTGGACCGGGGAGCTGTTTTTT
. TRBJ1-2 TRBV7-9 . CASSLGGHNYGYTF TGTGCCAGCAGCTTAGGTGGCCATAACTATGGCTACACCTTC
few TRBJ2-1 TRBV13 . CASSSYYNEQFF TGTGCCAGCAGCTCTTATTACAATGAGCAGTTCTTC
few TRBJ1-1 TRBV6-2/TRBV6-3 . CASSLAHENTEAFF TGTGCCAGCAGTTTGGCACACGAGAACACTGAAGCTTTCTTT
. TRBJ1-4 TRBV4-3 TRBD1 CASSQGRQGGGKLFF TGCGCCAGCAGCCAAGGAAGACAGGGTGGCGGAAAACTGTTTTTT
. TRBJ2-2 TRBV7-2 . CASSSSQLNTGELFF TGTGCCAGCAGCTCGTCGCAGTTAAACACCGGGGAGCTGTTTTTT
few TRBJ2-3 TRBV2 TRBD2 CASSSSGGDTQYF TGTGCCAGCAGTTCTAGCGGGGGGGATACGCAGTATTTT
. TRBJ2-1 TRBV5-6 TRBD2 CASSYGGGLAGIYEQFF TGTGCCAGCAGCTACGGGGGGGGGCTAGCGGGAATATATGAGCAGTTCTTC
. TRBJ2-1 TRBV27 TRBD1 CASSNRGHSYNEQFF TGTGCCAGCAGCAACAGGGGGCACTCCTACAATGAGCAGTTCTTC
many TRBJ2-7 TRBV9 . CASSRDSYEQYF TGTGCCAGCTCCCGCGACTCCTACGAGCAGTACTTC
few TRBJ2-3 TRBV4-1 TRBD1 CASSQVNLGDRGTDTQYF TGCGCCAGCAGCCAAGTAAATTTGGGGGACAGGGGAACAGATACGCAGTATTTT
few TRBJ2-7 TRBV9 . CASSESVQVGYEQYF TGTGCCAGCAGCGAATCCGTCCAGGTGGGCTACGAGCAGTACTTC
. TRBJ2-3 TRBV6-6 . CASEGFGDTQYF TGTGCCAGTGAGGGGTTTGGAGATACGCAGTATTTT
few TRBJ2-3 TRBV19 . CASSARPLDTQYF TGTGCCAGTAGTGCGCGACCCCTGGATACGCAGTATTTT
. TRBJ2-4 TRBV19 . CASSKTGSTDIQYF TGTGCCAGTAGCAAGACAGGCTCCACCGACATTCAGTACTTC
. TRBJ2-5 TRBV7-8 . CASSTTGETQYF TGTGCCAGCAGTACTACCGGGGAGACCCAGTACTTC
. TRBJ2-3 TRBV5-4 TRBD2 CASRILAGDRDTQYF TGTGCCAGCAGGATATTAGCGGGAGACAGGGATACGCAGTATTTT
many TRBJ2-1 TRBV5-5 . CASSRDARSSYNEQFF TGTGCCAGCAGCCGCGACGCCAGAAGCTCCTACAATGAGCAGTTCTTC
. TRBJ1-3 TRBV9 . CASSVAGYSGNTIYF TGTGCCAGCAGCGTAGCCGGGTACTCTGGAAACACCATATATTTT
few TRBJ2-3 TRBV9 . CASSVTVGGGTDTQYF TGTGCCAGCAGCGTAACCGTTGGGGGCGGCACAGATACGCAGTATTTT
few TRBJ1-5 TRBV6-2/TRBV6-3 . CASSSQARNNQPQHF TGTGCCAGCAGTTCCCAGGCAAGAAACAATCAGCCCCAGCATTTT
. TRBJ2-1 TRBV6-5 TRBD2 CASSDRPATSGKINEQFF TGTGCCAGCAGCGATCGCCCGGCCACTAGCGGGAAAATTAATGAGCAGTTCTTC
few TRBJ2-3 TRBV20-1 . CSALAAAGDTQYF TGCAGTGCTTTAGCGGCTGCGGGAGATACGCAGTATTTT
. TRBJ2-5 TRBV25-1 . CASSELKTQYF TGTGCCAGCAGTGAATTGAAGACCCAGTACTTC
. TRBJ2-1 TRBV7-2 . CASSLSPGANEQFF TGTGCCAGCAGCTTAAGTCCGGGAGCTAATGAGCAGTTCTTC
. TRBJ2-7 TRBV4-1 TRBD1 CASSQETGYDEQYF TGCGCCAGCAGCCAAGAGACAGGGTACGACGAGCAGTACTTC
few TRBJ2-5 TRBV4-1 . CASSGPFVTSQETQYF TGCGCCAGCAGCGGTCCTTTCGTCACCTCCCAAGAGACCCAGTACTTC
. TRBJ1-2 TRBV7-2 . CASSSGQRGYTF TGTGCCAGCAGCTCCGGACAGAGGGGCTACACCTTC
. TRBJ1-4 TRBV28 . CASSFRLTNEKLFF TGTGCCAGCAGTTTCAGGTTAACTAATGAAAAACTGTTTTTT